This T cell receptor (beta chain) derives from a study of blood T cells in healthy people across ages. In its sample, this clonotype was seen a few times. The antigen remains undetermined. This CDR3 comprises 16 residues. With 0 bases removed from V and 6 bases from J, the gap between germline ends came to 19 bases. Germline assignment: CDR1 DFQATT and CDR2 SNEGSKA (reference sequence). Then a second PCR, running about 6 to 12 cycles, was carried out with a sample-barcoded 5' primer and a J-beta primer mix. From the 5' RACE reads, TCRdb called clonotypes with MiXCR, one entry per CDR3 protein. The sample records about a million distinct CDR3 sequences, roughly two fifths being singletons. Study-wide results and limits: Long-lived donors carried more naive CD4+ cells and greater diversity than aged donors. It was held that diversity estimates obtained from one million T cells represented underestimates.

Donors gave about 9.3 milliliters of peripheral blood apiece. The sample was blood. V gene TRBV20-1 combines with J gene TRBJ2-3, with a possible D match to TRBD2 (5 bases). This TCR came from a man younger than 35 in good health. CDR3 sequence (DNA): TGCAGTGCTAGAGATAAGGTATCGGGGAATACTGATACGCAGTATTTT. It translates to CSARDKVSGNTDTQYF.